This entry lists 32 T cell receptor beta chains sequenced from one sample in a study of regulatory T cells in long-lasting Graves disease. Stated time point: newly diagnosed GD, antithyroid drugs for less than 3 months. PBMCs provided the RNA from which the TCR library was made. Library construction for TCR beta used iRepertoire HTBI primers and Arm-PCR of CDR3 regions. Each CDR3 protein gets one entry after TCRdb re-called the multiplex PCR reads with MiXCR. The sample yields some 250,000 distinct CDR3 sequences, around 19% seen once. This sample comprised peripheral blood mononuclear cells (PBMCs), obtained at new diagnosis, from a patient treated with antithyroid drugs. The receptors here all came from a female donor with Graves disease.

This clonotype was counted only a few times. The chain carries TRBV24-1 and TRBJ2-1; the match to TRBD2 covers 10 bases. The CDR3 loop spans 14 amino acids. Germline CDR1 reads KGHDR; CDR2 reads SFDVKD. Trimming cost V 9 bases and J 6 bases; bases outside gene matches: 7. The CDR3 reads CATGDSGRRNEQFF. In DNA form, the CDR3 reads TGTGCCACCGGCGATAGCGGGAGGCGCAATGAGCAGTTCTTC.

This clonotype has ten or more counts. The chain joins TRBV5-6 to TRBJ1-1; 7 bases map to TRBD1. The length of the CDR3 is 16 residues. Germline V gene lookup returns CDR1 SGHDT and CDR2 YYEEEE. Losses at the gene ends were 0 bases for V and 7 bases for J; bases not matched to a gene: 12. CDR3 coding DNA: TGTGCCAGCAGCTTGGGGGTTCGGGGGACAGCCGATGAAGCTTTCTTT. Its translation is CASSLGVRGTADEAFF.

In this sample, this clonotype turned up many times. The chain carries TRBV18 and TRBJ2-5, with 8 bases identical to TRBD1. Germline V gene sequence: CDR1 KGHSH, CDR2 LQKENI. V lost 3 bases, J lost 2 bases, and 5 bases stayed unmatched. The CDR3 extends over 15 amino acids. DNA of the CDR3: TGTGCCAGCTCACCCAAGGACAGGGTACAAGAGACCCAGTACTTC. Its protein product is CASSPKDRVQETQYF. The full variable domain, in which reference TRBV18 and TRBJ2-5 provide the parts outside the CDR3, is NAGVMQNPRHLVRRRGQEARLRCSPMKGHSHVYWYRQLPEEGLKFMVYLQKENIIDESGMPKERFSAEFPKEGPSILRIQQVVRGDSAAYFCASSPKDRVQETQYFGPGTRLLVL.

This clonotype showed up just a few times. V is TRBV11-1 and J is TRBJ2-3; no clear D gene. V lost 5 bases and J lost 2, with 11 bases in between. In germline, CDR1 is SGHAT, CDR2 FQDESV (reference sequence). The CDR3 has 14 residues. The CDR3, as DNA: TGTGCCAGCAGCCGATATGCGGACACAGATACGCAGTATTTT. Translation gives CASSRYADTDTQYF.

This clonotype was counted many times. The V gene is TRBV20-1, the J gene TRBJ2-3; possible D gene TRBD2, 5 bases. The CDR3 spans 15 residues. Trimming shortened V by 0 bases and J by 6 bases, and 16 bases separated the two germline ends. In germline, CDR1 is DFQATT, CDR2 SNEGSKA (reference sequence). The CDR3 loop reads CSARDLEAVQDTQYF. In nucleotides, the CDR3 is TGCAGTGCTAGAGATTTAGAAGCGGTGCAGGATACGCAGTATTTT.

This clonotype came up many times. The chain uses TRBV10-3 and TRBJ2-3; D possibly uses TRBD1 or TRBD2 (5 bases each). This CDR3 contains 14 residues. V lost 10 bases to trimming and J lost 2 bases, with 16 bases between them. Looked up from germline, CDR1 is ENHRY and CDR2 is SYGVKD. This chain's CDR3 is CASEAGTATDTQYF. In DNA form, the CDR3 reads TGTGCCAGCGAGGCCGGGACGGCCACAGATACGCAGTATTTT.

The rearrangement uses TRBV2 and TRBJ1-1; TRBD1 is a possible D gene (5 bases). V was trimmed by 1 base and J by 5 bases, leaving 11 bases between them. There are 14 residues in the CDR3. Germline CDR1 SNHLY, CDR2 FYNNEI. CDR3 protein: CASSEEGRGTEAFF. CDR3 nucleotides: TGTGCCAGCAGTGAAGAGGGGCGCGGGACTGAAGCTTTCTTT. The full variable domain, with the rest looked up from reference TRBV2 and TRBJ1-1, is EPEVTQTPSHQVTQMGQEVILRCVPISNHLYFYWYRQILGQKVEFLVSFYNNEISEKSEIFDDQFSVERPDGSNFTLKIRSTKLEDSAMYFCASSEEGRGTEAFFGQGTRLTVV.

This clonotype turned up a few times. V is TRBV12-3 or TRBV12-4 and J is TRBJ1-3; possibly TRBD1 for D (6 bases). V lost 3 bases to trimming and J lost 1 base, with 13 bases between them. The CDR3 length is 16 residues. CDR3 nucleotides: TGTGCCAGCAGTTTGACTGGGGGGCGTTCTGGAAACACCATATATTTT. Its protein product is CASSLTGGRSGNTIYF.

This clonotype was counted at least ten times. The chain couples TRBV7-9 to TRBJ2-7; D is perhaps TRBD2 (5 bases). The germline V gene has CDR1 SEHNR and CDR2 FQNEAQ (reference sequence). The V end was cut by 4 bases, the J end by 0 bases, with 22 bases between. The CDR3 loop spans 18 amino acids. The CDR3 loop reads CASSSVSSTSGYSYEQYF. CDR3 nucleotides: TGTGCCAGCAGCTCTGTAAGTAGTACAAGCGGCTACTCCTACGAGCAGTACTTC.

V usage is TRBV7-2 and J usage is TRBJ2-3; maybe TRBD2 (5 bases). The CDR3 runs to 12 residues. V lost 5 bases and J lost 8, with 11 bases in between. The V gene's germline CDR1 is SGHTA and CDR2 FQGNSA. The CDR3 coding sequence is TGTGCCAGCAGCCCAACTAGAACTACGCAGTATTTT. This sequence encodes CASSPTRTTQYF. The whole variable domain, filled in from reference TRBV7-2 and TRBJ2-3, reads GAGVSQSPSNKVTEKGKDVELRCDPISGHTALYWYRQSLGQGLEFLIYFQGNSAPDKSGLPSDRFSAERTGGSVSTLTIQRTQQEDSAVYLCASSPTRTTQYFGPGTRLTVL.

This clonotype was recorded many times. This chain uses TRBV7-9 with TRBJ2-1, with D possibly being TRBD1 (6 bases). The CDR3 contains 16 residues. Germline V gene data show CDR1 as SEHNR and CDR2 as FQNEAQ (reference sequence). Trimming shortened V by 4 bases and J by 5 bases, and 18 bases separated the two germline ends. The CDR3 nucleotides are TGTGCCAGCAGCTCGAGGGGGAGTTTCCCGAACAATGAGCAGTTCTTC. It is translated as CASSSRGSFPNNEQFF.

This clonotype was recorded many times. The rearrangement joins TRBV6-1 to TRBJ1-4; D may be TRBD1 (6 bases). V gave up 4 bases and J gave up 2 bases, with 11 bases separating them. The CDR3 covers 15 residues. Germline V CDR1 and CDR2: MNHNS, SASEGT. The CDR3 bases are TGTGCCAGCAGTGGCAACAGGGCGACTAATGAAAAACTGTTTTTT. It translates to CASSGNRATNEKLFF.

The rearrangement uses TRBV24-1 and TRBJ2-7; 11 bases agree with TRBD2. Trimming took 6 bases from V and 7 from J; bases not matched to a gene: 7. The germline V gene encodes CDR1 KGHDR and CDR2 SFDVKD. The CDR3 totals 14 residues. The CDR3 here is CATSTTSGSMEQYF. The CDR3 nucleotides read TGTGCCACCAGTACAACTAGCGGGAGTATGGAGCAGTACTTC.

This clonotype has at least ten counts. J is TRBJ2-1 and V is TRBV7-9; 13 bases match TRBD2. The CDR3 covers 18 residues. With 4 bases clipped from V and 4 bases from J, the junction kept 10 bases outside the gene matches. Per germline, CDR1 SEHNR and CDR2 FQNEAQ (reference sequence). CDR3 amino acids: CASSSPRLAGGSYNEQFF. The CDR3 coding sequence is TGTGCCAGCAGCTCCCCTCGACTAGCGGGAGGATCATACAATGAGCAGTTCTTC.

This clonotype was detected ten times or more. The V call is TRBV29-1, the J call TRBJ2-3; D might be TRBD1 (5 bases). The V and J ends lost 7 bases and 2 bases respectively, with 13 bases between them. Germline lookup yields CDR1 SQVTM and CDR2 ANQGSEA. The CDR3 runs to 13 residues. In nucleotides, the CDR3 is TGCAGCGCGCGCCCTGGGGCCACAGATACGCAGTATTTT. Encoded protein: CSARPGATDTQYF.

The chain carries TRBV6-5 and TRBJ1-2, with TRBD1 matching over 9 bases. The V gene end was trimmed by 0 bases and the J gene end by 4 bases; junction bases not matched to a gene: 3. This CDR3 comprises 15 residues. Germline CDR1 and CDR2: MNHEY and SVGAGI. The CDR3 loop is CASSYSGQGVYGYTF. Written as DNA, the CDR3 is TGTGCCAGCAGTTACTCGGGACAGGGCGTCTATGGCTACACCTTC.

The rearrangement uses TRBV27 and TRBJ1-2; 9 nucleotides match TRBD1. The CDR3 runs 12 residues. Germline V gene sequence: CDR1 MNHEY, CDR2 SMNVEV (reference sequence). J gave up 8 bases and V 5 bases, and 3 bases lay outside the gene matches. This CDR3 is CASSDRGEGYTF. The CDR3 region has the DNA TGTGCCAGCAGTGACAGGGGGGAAGGCTACACCTTC.

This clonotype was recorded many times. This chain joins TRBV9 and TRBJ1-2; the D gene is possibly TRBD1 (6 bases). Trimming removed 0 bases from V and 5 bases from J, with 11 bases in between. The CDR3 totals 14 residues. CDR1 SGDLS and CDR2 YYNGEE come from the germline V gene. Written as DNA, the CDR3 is TGTGCCAGCAGCGTAGGCACAGGGAAGTATGGCTACACCTTC. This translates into CASSVGTGKYGYTF.

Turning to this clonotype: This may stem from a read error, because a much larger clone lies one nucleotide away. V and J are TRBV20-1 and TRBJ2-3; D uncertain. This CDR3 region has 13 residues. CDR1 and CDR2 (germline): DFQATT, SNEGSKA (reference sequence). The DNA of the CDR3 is TGCAGTGTCACGGCTACCCGCACAGATGCGCAGTATTTT. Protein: CSVTATRTDAQYF.

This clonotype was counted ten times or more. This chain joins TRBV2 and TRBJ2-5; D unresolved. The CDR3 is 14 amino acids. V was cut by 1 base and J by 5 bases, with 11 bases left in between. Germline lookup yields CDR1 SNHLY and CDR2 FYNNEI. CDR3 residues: CASSEGIHGETQYF. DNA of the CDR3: TGTGCCAGCAGTGAAGGGATCCACGGGGAGACCCAGTACTTC. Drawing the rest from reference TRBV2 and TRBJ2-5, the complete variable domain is EPEVTQTPSHQVTQMGQEVILRCVPISNHLYFYWYRQILGQKVEFLVSFYNNEISEKSEIFDDQFSVERPDGSNFTLKIRSTKLEDSAMYFCASSEGIHGETQYFGPGTRLLVL.

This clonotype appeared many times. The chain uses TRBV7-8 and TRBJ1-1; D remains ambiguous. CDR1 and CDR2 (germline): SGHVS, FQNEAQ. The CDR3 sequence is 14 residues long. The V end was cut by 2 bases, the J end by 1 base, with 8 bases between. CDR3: CASSLSTENTEAFF. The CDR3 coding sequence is TGTGCCAGCAGCTTAAGTACGGAGAACACTGAAGCTTTCTTT.

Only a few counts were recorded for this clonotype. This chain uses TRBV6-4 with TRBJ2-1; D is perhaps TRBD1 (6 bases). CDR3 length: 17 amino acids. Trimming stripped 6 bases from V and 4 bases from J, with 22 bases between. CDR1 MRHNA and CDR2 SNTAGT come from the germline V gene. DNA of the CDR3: TGTGCCAGCAGCGGGAACAGGGACCCCCACATTTACAATGAGCAGTTCTTC. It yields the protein CASSGNRDPHIYNEQFF.

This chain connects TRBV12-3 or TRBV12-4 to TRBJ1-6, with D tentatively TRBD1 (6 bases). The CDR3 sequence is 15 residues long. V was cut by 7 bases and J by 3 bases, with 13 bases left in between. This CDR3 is CASNFQGFYNSPLHF. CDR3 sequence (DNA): TGTGCCAGCAACTTCCAGGGGTTCTATAATTCACCCCTCCACTTT.

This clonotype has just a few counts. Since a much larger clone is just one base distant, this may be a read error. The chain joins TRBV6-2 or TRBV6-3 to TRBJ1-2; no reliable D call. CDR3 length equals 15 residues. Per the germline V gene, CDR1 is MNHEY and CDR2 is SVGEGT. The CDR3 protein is CASSYIPTDPYGCTF. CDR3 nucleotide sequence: TGTGCCAGCAGTTATATCCCGACGGACCCCTATGGCTGCACCTTC.

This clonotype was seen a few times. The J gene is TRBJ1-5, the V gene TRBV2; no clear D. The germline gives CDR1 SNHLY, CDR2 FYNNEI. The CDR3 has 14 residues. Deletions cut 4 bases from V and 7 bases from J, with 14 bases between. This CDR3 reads CASSANWGVQPQHF. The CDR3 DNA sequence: TGTGCCAGCAGTGCCAACTGGGGTGTCCAGCCCCAGCATTTT.

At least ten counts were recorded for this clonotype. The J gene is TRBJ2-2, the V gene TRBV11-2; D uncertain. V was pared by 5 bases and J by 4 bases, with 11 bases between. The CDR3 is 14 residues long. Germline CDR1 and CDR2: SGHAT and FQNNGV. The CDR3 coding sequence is TGTGCCAGCAGCCGAATTAGGAGCACCGGGGAGCTGTTTTTT. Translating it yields CASSRIRSTGELFF.

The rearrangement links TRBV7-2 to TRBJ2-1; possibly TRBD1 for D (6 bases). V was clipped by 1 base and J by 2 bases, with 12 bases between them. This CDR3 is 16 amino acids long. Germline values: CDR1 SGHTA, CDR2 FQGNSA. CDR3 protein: CASSLDRQGTYNEQFF. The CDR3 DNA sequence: TGTGCCAGCAGCTTAGATAGGCAGGGGACCTACAATGAGCAGTTCTTC.

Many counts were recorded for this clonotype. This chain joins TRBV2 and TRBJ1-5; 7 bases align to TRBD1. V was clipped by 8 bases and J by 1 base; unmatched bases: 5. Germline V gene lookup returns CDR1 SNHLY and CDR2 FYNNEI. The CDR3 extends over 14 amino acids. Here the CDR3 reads CASEVGQSNQPQHF. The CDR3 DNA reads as TGTGCCAGCGAAGTGGGACAGAGCAATCAGCCCCAGCATTTT.

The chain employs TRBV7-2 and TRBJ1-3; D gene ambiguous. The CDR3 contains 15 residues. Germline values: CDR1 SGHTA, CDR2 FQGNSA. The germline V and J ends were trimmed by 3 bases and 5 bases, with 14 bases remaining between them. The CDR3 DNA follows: TGTGCCAGCAGCTTTTCTAGCGGACGACGAAACACCATATATTTT. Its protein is CASSFSSGRRNTIYF.

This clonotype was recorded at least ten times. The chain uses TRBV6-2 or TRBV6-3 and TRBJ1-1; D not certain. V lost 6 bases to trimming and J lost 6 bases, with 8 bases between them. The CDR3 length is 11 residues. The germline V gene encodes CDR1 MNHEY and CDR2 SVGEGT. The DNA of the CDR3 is TGTGCCAGCAGGTTATTTCCTGAAGCTTTCTTT. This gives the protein CASRLFPEAFF.

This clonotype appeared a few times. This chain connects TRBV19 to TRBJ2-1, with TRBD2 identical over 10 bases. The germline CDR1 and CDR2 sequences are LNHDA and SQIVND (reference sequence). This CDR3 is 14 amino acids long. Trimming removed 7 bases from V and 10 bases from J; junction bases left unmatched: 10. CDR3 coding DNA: TGTGCCAGTAATCCGGGACTAGCGAGTGGGGAGCAGTTCTTC. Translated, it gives CASNPGLASGEQFF.

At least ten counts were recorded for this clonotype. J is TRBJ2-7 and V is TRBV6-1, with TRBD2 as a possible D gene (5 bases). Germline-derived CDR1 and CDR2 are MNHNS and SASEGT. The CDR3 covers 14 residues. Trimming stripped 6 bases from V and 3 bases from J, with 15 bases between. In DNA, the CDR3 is TGTGCCAGCAGAGAGGTGGGAGCCCTCTACGAGCAGTACTTC. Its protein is CASREVGALYEQYF.